The source of this TCR beta chain is a study of blood T cell repertoires in COVID-19. Across the whole study: PBMCs, B-cell-depleted T cells, or T cells were the source of the cDNA or gDNA that made up the material.

In the original analysis: Reference gene primer amplification gave nucleated cell count estimates. Produced via immunoSEQ multiplex PCR; TCRdb's table is partial and in-frame only. The DNA gave D and trimming, while V, J and clone size come from that table. The sample holds around 460,000 clones, around 90% seen once. The CDR3 consists of 16 residues. CDR1 GTSNPN and CDR2 SVGIG come from the germline V gene (reference sequence). Between the trimmed V and J ends, which lost 1 base and 1 base, there was a span of 14 bases. This clone has only one observation. The sequencing sample was made of peripheral blood. J is TRBJ1-3 and V is TRBV30; a possible D gene is TRBD1 (5 bases). This TCR was recovered from a man aged 18 to 35 with COVID-19, enrolled during active disease. DNA for the CDR3: TGTGCCTGGAGTGGCTCGCGGACAATGTCTGGAAACACCATATATTTT. Translated, it gives CAWSGSRTMSGNTIYF.